Listed below are T cell receptor beta chains from one sample, sequenced in a study of blood T cell repertoires in COVID-19. The data were produced by immunoSEQ multiplex PCR, yet TCRdb's version contains in-frame clones alone and is incomplete. The table includes some 100,000 clones, 88% detected once. The sample consisted of peripheral blood. These receptors all stem from a woman in her seventies with acute or convalescent COVID-19. Each CDR3 is given with its conserved first and last residue. D genes are given only for firm matches. Clone size is stated in some rows and not others, as once, few, many or a class when expanded.

J | D | V | size | DNA | CDR3
TRBJ2-2 | TRBD1 | TRBV7-8 | - | TGTGCCAGCAGCGACCACAGGGGGGTAAACACCGGGGAGCTGTTTTTT | CASSDHRGVNTGELFF
TRBJ2-7 | - | TRBV5-5 | - | TGTGCCAGCAGCCCTAACGAGGTCATACGGGACACCTACGAGCAGTACTTC | CASSPNEVIRDTYEQYF
TRBJ2-7 | - | TRBV7-8 | - | TGTGCCAGCAGCCTGGACAGCTCCTACGAGCAGTACTTC | CASSLDSSYEQYF
TRBJ1-1 | - | TRBV6-5 | - | TGTGCCAGCAGCATTAATGGGGGGATGAACACTGAAGCTTTCTTT | CASSINGGMNTEAFF
TRBJ1-5 | - | TRBV6-5 | - | TGTGCCAGCAGGGTAGGACAGAATCAGCCCCAGCATTTT | CASRVGQNQPQHF
TRBJ2-2 | TRBD2 | TRBV5-4 | few | TGTGCCAGCAGCTTTCGGACTAGCGGGAACACCGGGGAGCTGTTTTTT | CASSFRTSGNTGELFF
TRBJ2-3 | TRBD2 | TRBV13 | - | TGTGCCAGCAGGTTTCGGGGGGGCACAGATACGCAGTATTTT | CASRFRGGTDTQYF
TRBJ2-5 | TRBD1 | TRBV27 | - | TGTGCCAGCACCCCACAGGGGGCCCAAGAGACCCAGTACTTC | CASTPQGAQETQYF
TRBJ2-1 | TRBD2 | TRBV2 | - | TGTGCCAGCAACCCCGGGACTAGCGGGAGGGCCGGTGACAATGAGCAGTTCTTC | CASNPGTSGRAGDNEQFF
TRBJ1-1 | - | TRBV5-1 | - | TGCGCCAGCAGCTTGGAGAGGGAAACTGAAGCTTTCTTT | CASSLERETEAFF
TRBJ1-5 | TRBD1 | TRBV19 | - | TGTGCCAGTAGTAGGAGGACAGGGGGCGATCAGCCCCAGCATTTT | CASSRRTGGDQPQHF
TRBJ1-1 | - | TRBV5-8 | - | TGTGCCAGCAGCCGAGCTATTAGGGAGTCTTACACTGAAGCTTTCTTT | CASSRAIRESYTEAFF
TRBJ2-5 | TRBD2 | TRBV7-3 | - | TGTGCCAGCAGCTTATTTTCAGTCGGGGGGGAGACCCAGTACTTC | CASSLFSVGGETQYF
TRBJ1-5 | - | TRBV6-1 | - | TGTGCCAGCAGTGAGGTCCGGACAGCCAGTCAGCCCCAGCATTTT | CASSEVRTASQPQHF